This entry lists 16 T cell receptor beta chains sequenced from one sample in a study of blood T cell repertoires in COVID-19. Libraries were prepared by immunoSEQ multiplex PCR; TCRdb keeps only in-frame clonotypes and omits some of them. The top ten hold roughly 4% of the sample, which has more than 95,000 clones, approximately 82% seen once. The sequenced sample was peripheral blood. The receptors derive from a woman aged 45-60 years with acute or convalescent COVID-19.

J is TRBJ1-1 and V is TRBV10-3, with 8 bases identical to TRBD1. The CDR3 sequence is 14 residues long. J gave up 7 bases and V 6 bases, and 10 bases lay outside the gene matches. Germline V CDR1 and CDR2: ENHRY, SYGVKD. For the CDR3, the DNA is TGTGCCATCAGGCCCACAGGGGGGGGGTTTGAAGCTTTCTTT. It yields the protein CAIRPTGGGFEAFF.

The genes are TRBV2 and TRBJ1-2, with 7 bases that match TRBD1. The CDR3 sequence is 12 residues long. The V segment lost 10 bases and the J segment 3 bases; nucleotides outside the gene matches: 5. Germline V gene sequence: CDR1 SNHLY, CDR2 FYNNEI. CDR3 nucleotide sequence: TGTGCCAACGACAGGGTCGACTATGGCTACACCTTC. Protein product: CANDRVDYGYTF.

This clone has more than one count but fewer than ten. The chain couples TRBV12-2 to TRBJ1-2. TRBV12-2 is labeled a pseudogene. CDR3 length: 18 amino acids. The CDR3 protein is CASRLGVTRGGVNYGYTF. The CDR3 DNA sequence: TGTGCAAGTCGCTTAGGGGTCACACGAGGAGGGGTTAACTATGGCTACACCTTC.

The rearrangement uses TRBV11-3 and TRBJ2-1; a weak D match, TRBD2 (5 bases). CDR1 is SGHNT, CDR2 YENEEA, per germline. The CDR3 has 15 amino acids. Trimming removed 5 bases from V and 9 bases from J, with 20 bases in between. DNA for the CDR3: TGTGCCAGCAGCCCCCGGGCTGGGGAGTTAGGTGAGCAGTTCTTC. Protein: CASSPRAGELGEQFF.

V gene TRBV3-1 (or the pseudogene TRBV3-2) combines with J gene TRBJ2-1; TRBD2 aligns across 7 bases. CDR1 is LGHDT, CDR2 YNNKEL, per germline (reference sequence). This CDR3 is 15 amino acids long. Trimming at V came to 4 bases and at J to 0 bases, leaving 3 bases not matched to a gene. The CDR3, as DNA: TGTGCCAGCAGCCGCGGGGGAAGCTCCTACAATGAGCAGTTCTTC. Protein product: CASSRGGSSYNEQFF.

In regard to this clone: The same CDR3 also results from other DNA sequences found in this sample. The CDR3: CAWSVLAEAFF. CDR3 nucleotides: TGTGCCTGGAGTGTATTAGCTGAAGCTTTCTTT. The V gene is TRBV30, the J gene TRBJ1-1; D is undetermined. The V end was cut by 0 bases, the J end by 6 bases, with 5 bases between. CDR1 and CDR2 (germline): GTSNPN, SVGIG (reference sequence). The CDR3 runs to 11 residues.

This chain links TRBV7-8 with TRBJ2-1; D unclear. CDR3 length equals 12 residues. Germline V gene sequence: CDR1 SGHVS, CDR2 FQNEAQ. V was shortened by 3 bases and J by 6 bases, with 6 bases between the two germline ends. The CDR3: CASSFRSNEQFF. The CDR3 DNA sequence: TGTGCCAGCAGCTTCCGGTCCAATGAGCAGTTCTTC.

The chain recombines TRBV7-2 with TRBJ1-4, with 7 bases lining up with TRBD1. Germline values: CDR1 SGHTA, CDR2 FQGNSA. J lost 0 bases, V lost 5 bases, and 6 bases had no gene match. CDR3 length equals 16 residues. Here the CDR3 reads CASSTRQGTTNEKLFF. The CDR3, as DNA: TGTGCCAGCAGCACCCGACAGGGTACAACTAATGAAAAACTGTTTTTT.

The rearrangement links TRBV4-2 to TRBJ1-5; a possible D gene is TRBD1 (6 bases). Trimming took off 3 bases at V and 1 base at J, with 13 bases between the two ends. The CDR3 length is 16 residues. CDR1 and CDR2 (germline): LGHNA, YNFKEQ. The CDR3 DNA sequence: TGTGCCAGCAGCCATGATGGACAGAGAAGCAATCAGCCCCAGCATTTT. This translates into CASSHDGQRSNQPQHF.

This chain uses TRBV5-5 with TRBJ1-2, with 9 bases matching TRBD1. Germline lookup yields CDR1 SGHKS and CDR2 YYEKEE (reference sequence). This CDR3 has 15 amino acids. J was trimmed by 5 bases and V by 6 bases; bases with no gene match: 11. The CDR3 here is CASTQGTGLEYGYTF. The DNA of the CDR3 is TGTGCCAGCACCCAAGGGACAGGGCTAGAGTATGGCTACACCTTC.

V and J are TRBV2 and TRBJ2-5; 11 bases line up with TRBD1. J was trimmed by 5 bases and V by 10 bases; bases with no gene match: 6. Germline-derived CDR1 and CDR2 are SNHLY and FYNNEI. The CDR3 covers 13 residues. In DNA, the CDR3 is TGTGCCACCCAGGACAGGGGGCTCGAGACCCAGTACTTC. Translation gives CATQDRGLETQYF.

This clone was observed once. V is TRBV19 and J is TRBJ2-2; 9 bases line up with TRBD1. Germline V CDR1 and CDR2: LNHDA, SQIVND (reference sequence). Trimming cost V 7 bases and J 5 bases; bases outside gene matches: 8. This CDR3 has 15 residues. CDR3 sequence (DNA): TGTGCCAGTACCATGGGACAGGGATGGACCGGGGAGCTGTTTTTT. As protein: CASTMGQGWTGELFF.

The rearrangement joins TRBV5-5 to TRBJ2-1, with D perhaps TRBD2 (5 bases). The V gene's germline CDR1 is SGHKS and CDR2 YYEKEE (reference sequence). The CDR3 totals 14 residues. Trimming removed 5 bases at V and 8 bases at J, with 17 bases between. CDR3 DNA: TGTGCCAGCAGGCCACTAGGATCCTTGGATGAGCAGTTCTTC. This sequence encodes CASRPLGSLDEQFF. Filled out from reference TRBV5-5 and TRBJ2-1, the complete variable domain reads DAGVTQSPTHLIKTRGQQVTLRCSPISGHKSVSWYQQVLGQGPQFIFQYYEKEERGRGNFPDRFSARQFPNYSSELNVNALLLGDSALYLCASRPLGSLDEQFFGPGTRLTVL.

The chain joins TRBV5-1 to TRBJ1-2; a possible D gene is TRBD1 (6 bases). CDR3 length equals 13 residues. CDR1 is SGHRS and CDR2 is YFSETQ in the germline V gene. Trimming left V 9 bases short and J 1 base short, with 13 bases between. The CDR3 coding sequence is TGCGCCACCAGTGAGGGGGATAACTATGGCTACACCTTC. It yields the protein CATSEGDNYGYTF.

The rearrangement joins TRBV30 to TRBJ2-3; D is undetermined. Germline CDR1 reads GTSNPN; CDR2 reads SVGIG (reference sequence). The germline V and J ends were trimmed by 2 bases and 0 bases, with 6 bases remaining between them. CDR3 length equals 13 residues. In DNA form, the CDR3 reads TGTGCCTGGAGTACCGGGAGCACAGATACGCAGTATTTT. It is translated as CAWSTGSTDTQYF.

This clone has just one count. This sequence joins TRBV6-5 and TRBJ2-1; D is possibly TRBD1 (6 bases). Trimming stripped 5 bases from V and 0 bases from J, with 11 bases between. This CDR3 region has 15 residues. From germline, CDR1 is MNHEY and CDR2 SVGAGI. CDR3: CASSHDRSSYNEQFF. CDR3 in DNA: TGTGCCAGCAGTCACGACAGGAGCTCCTACAATGAGCAGTTCTTC.